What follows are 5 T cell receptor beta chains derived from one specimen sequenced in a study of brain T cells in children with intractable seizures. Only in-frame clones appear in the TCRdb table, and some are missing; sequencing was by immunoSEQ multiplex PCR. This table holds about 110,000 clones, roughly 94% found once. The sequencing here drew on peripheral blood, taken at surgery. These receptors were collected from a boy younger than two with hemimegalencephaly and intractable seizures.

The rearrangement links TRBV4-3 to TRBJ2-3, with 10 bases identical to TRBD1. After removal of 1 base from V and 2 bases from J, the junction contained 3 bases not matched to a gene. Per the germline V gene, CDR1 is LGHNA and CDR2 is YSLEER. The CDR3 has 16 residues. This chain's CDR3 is CASSQGGTGVTDTQYF. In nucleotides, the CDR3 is TGCGCCAGCAGCCAAGGGGGGACAGGGGTCACAGATACGCAGTATTTT.

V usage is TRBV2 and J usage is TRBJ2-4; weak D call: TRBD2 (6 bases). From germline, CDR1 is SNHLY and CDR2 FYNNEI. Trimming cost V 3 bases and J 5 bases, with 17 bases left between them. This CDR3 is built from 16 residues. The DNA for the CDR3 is TGTGCCAGCAGTGATCTCCCCGGGACTTGGGAAAACATTCAGTACTTC. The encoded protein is CASSDLPGTWENIQYF.

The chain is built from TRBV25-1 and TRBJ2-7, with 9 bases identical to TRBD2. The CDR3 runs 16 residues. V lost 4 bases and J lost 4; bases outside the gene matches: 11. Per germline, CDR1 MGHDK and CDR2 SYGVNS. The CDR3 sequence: CASSGLGKREVYEQYF. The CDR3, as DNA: TGTGCCAGCAGTGGGTTGGGGAAGCGGGAGGTGTACGAGCAGTACTTC.

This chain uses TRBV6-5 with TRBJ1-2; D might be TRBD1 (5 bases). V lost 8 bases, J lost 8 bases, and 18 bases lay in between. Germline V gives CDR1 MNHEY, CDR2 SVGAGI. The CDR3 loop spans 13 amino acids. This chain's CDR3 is CASQGTPKLGYTF. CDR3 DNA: TGTGCCAGCCAAGGGACCCCGAAACTGGGCTACACCTTC.

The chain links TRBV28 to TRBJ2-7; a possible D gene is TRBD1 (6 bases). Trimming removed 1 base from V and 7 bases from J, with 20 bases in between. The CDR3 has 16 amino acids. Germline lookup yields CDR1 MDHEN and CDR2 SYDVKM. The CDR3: CASSLLVQGRAGEQYF. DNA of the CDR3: TGTGCCAGCAGTTTATTAGTCCAGGGGCGAGCTGGTGAGCAGTACTTC.